This record looks at one T cell receptor beta chain sequence and its context. This clonotype was observed a few times. Its recognized antigen is unknown. Per-nucleotide qualities are absent, and no much larger clonotype sits a single base away. This sample is part of a study of T cell repertoires in cytomegalovirus infection (dated by TCRdb to about 2019). With respect to the entire study: Recently identified HLA-C-restricted CMV epitopes, whose presentation resists viral immunomodulation, were targeted by peptide stimulations together with well-studied HLA-B-restricted epitopes. The HLA type of each donor mattered for the analysis, because public TCR beta signatures pointed to carriage of CMV infection along with the matching HLA type.

Sequencer: Illumina HiSeq 1500. Using fastp at Q25 and MiXCR, TCRdb reprocessed the public reads and kept productive beta chains. Under each unique CDR3 protein, matching rows form one entry showing the most common genes and DNA. Within this sample are roughly 730,000 distinct CDR3 sequences, with around 30% of them counted one time only. The top ten constitute 15% to 20% of the sample. Results the study describes overall, beyond this receptor: In both this cohort and an independent 352-donor cohort, the cumulative frequency of public TCR beta family members distinguished carriers of CMV infection plus the relevant HLA type. The ex vivo response was dominated by HLA-C-restricted CMV-specific TCR beta clonotypes, which also provided the single most frequent clonotype in two of eight donors.

The treatment or condition label, read with the paper, signifies: in vitro stimulation with specific CMV peptide epitopes to enrich CMV-specific T cells. There are 15 amino acids in the CDR3, from cysteine to phenylalanine inclusive. Left in the record is the CDR3 DNA by itself, 45 bases read in frame from the first base. From the germline V gene, CDR1 is SGHVS and CDR2 is FNYEAQ. A distance of 15 bases separates the germline ends of V and J, which lose 5 bases and 4 bases respectively. The TCR sequence derives from a human donor in good health (CMV status not recorded). Some clones in this sample may be carry-over from other donors' samples. Material: cultured PBMCs, obtained from culture after CMV antigen stimulation. Here the chain combines TRBV7-6 and TRBJ2-1, with the D gene uncertain. The CDR3 protein sequence reads: CASSITPQEYNEQFF. The nucleotide sequence is given as TGTGCCAGCAGCATTACTCCCCAGGAGTACAATGAGCAGTTCTTC.